This T cell receptor beta chain emerged from a study of beta chain features in type 1 diabetes. Study results and limitations: Researchers reported that naive, central memory and Treg TCRB repertoires appeared more similar in patients than in healthy donors. All four CD4+ subsets from Type 1 diabetes patients carried moderately but significantly shorter TCRB CDR3s.

For this clone: Antigen: not known.

cDNA synthesis used the whole RNA isolate, giving expressed TCRB sequences. Assay: immunoSEQ multiplex PCR; the TCRdb copy retains only in-frame clones and omits some. This sample has a few hundred thousand clones; roughly 21% occur once, and the top ten carry around 0.028%. The CDR3 is made up of 16 amino acids. The V segment lost 4 bases and the J segment 2 bases; nucleotides outside the gene matches: 9. Germline V gives CDR1 SGDLS, CDR2 YYNGEE. Sort purity for all populations was recorded as exceeding 98%. This chain connects TRBV9 to TRBJ1-3; 7 positions match TRBD1. The source material was naive CD4+ T cells from blood. The sequence derives from a woman between 40 and 55 years old with type 1 diabetes. The DNA for the CDR3 is TGTGCCAGCAGCTTAAACAGGGGATTACCTGGAAACACCATATATTTT. Amino acids: CASSLNRGLPGNTIYF.